This T cell receptor (beta chain) is from a study of T cells after yellow fever vaccination. Study summary: With SMART-Seq v4 Ultra Low Input, the fractions containing low cell numbers were prepared.

Ten or more counts support this clonotype. Its cognate antigen is unknown. This CDR3 is built from 13 residues. The trim removed 5 bases at V and 2 bases at J, leaving 2 bases unmatched. Germline V gives CDR1 SGHTA, CDR2 FQGNSA. UMIs and a universal primer site were added when TCR cDNA was made by 5'RACE template switching. Using its own MiXCR run on the 5' RACE reads, TCRdb lists one record per CDR3 protein. The table has hundreds of thousands of distinct CDR3 sequences, around an eighth seen once. Broader study findings: Clones from primary vaccination mostly reappeared after the booster (around 96% CD4, around 90% CD8).

The gene calls are TRBV7-2 and TRBJ2-5; 7 bases map to TRBD2. This TCR was sampled from a man between 18 and 29 years old who received the YFV17D yellow fever vaccine. Sequenced material: CD4+ T cells sorted from PBMCs, taken 15 days after the yellow fever booster vaccination. The CDR3 region has the DNA TGTGCCAGCAGCCTGCGGGAGCAAGAGACCCAGTACTTC. This codes for CASSLREQETQYF.